The T cell receptor (beta chain) described here comes from a study of radiotherapy plus CTLA-4 blockade in lung cancer. The wider study: Patients showed objective responses in approximately 17% of cases and disease control in under 35%.

Trimming took 0 bases from V and 7 from J; bases not matched to a gene: 2. The CDR3 has 14 amino acids. Germline CDR1 MGHRA, CDR2 YSYEKL. The method was immunoSEQ multiplex PCR; TCRdb's version includes in-frame clones alone and lacks a portion of them. The sample lists more than 40,000 clones, about 88% occurring once. Findings and caveats of the study: Response was reportedly best predicted by early blood T cell clone dynamics, with interferon-beta. An expansion of tumor-derived TCR clones occurred in blood after radiotherapy plus ipilimumab.

Chemo-refractory metastatic non-small-cell lung cancer patients received focal radiation with ipilimumab CTLA-4 blockade. Of note for this clone: Its antigen is unknown.

The chain is built from TRBV4-1 and TRBJ1-2, with 10 bases that match TRBD1. The sequence came from a human donor with non-small cell lung cancer whose response to radiotherapy plus ipilimumab could not be evaluated. This specimen consisted of peripheral blood, obtained from a patient treated with radiotherapy plus ipilimumab. As DNA, the CDR3 is TGCGCCAGCAGCCAAGAGACAGGGGGCTTTGGCTACACCTTC. Protein: CASSQETGGFGYTF.